The next 26 T cell receptor beta chains were all read from a single sample in a study of shared clonotypes between healthy human individuals. As defined, naive CD8 cells were CD45RO-negative and positively selected for CCR7, with terminally differentiated effector memory CD45RA+ cells excluded. Data came from immunoSEQ multiplex PCR; TCRdb stores just in-frame clones and leaves some out. The table has about 800,000 clones, roughly 96% seen once. What was sequenced was naive CD8+ T cells sorted from blood. These receptors were collected from a man under 40 in good health.

V and J are TRBV7-9 and TRBJ1-5; 11 bases map to TRBD1. CDR3 length equals 19 residues. J lost 1 base, V lost 5 bases, and 13 bases had no gene match. Per germline, CDR1 SEHNR and CDR2 FQNEAQ (reference sequence). The CDR3 DNA follows: TGTGCCAGCAGCAAACTGTCTGCACGGGACAGGGGGAGCAATCAGCCCCAGCATTTT. The encoded protein is CASSKLSARDRGSNQPQHF.

Turning to this clone: One end of the junction does not line up with germline, which may come from a read error. The V gene is TRBV20-1, the J gene TRBJ2-1; D is ambiguous. The CDR3 has 10 amino acids. Germline loops: CDR1 DFQATT, CDR2 SNEGSKA (reference sequence). DNA of the CDR3: TGCATTGCTTTCAAGGATGAGCAGTTCTTC. This sequence encodes CIAFKDEQFF.

V and J are TRBV7-9 and TRBJ2-1; D is possibly TRBD2 (6 bases). V lost 7 bases, J lost 5 bases, and 15 bases lay in between. The CDR3 is 14 amino acids. The germline V gene has CDR1 SEHNR and CDR2 FQNEAQ (reference sequence). CDR3 protein: CASKSRQRDNEQFF. The CDR3 region has the DNA TGTGCCAGCAAATCTAGGCAGCGGGACAATGAGCAGTTCTTC. Using reference TRBV7-9 and TRBJ2-1 for the parts outside the CDR3, the full variable domain is DTGVSQNPRHKITKRGQNVTFRCDPISEHNRLYWYRQTLGQGPEFLTYFQNEAQLEKSRLLSDRFSAERPKGSFSTLEIQRTEQGDSAMYLCASKSRQRDNEQFFGPGTRLTVL.

Concerning this clone itself: Other nucleotide sequences in the sample specify the same CDR3. The chain is built from TRBV27 and TRBJ2-3, with unresolved D. In germline, CDR1 is MNHEY, CDR2 SMNVEV (reference sequence). The CDR3 loop spans 13 amino acids. Trimming removed 5 bases at V and 2 bases at J, with 8 bases between. The DNA for the CDR3 is TGTGCCAGCAGTCCTATCCCCACAGATACGCAGTATTTT. It yields the protein CASSPIPTDTQYF.

The V and J genes are TRBV13 and TRBJ1-4, with D uncertain. With 5 bases removed from V and 3 bases from J, the gap between germline ends came to 16 bases. From germline, CDR1 is PRHDT and CDR2 FYEKMQ (reference sequence). The CDR3 loop spans 16 amino acids. The chain's CDR3 is CASSIGGASPNEKLFF. CDR3 nucleotides: TGTGCCAGCAGCATCGGAGGTGCCTCCCCTAATGAAAAACTGTTTTTT.

This clone is a singleton in its sample. The J gene is TRBJ2-7, the V gene TRBV6-5, with D tentatively TRBD1 (6 bases). The V end was cut by 4 bases, the J end by 5 bases, with 15 bases between. CDR1 and CDR2 from the germline V gene are MNHEY and SVGAGI. CDR3 length equals 14 residues. Here the CDR3 reads CASSFRGRGHEQYF. The DNA for the CDR3 is TGTGCCAGCAGTTTCCGGGGCAGGGGTCACGAGCAGTACTTC.

This chain joins TRBV6-1 and TRBJ1-2; the D is unclear. The CDR3 consists of 13 residues. CDR1 is MNHNS, CDR2 SASEGT, per germline. The V gene lost 3 bases and the J gene lost 3 bases, with 8 bases spanning the gap. CDR3 amino acids: CASSDRPDYGYTF. DNA of the CDR3: TGTGCCAGCAGTGATCGACCCGACTATGGCTACACCTTC.

This chain links TRBV11-2 with TRBJ2-1, with 7 positions matching TRBD1. The CDR3 covers 16 residues. V shed 1 base and J 4 bases; nucleotides not matched to a gene: 7. The V gene's germline CDR1 is SGHAT and CDR2 FQNNGV. The DNA for the CDR3 is TGTGCCAGCAGCTTAGGTTCCAGGGGACAGTACAATGAGCAGTTCTTC. Protein sequence: CASSLGSRGQYNEQFF.

This clone was seen only once. CDR3 bases: TGTGCCAGCAGCGTAGGAGGGGAGTACGAGCAGTACTTC. Translation gives CASSVGGEYEQYF. This chain uses TRBV9 with TRBJ2-7; D tentatively fits TRBD1 or TRBD2 (5 bases each). With 0 bases removed from V and 4 bases from J, the gap between germline ends came to 8 bases. The CDR3 length is 13 residues. Germline V CDR1 and CDR2: SGDLS, YYNGEE.

This chain uses TRBV2 with TRBJ1-5, with D hard to call. Trimming shortened V by 4 bases and J by 3 bases, and 7 bases separated the two germline ends. The CDR3 length is 13 residues. Germline values: CDR1 SNHLY, CDR2 FYNNEI. The CDR3 reads CASSGWINQPQHF. The DNA of the CDR3 is TGTGCCAGCAGTGGGTGGATCAATCAGCCCCAGCATTTT.

J is TRBJ2-7 and V is TRBV6-1; unclear D gene. There are 10 residues in the CDR3. Trimming stripped 8 bases from V and 3 bases from J, with 5 bases between. Germline V lookup: CDR1 MNHNS, CDR2 SASEGT. The CDR3 DNA reads as TGTGCCAGCTTTCACTACGAGCAGTACTTC. Protein: CASFHYEQYF.

The chain's CDR3 is CASSRSWTGTNTEAFF. CDR3 nucleotides: TGTGCCAGCAGCCGTTCTTGGACAGGAACGAACACTGAAGCTTTCTTT. The chain links TRBV28 to TRBJ1-1, with 7 positions matching TRBD1. The CDR3 runs to 16 residues. The V segment lost 6 bases and the J segment 1 base; nucleotides outside the gene matches: 11. Germline V gene lookup returns CDR1 MDHEN and CDR2 SYDVKM.

The chain couples TRBV15 to TRBJ1-5, with unresolved D. The CDR3 has 17 amino acids. V was clipped by 3 bases and J by 0 bases, with 15 bases between them. CDR1 and CDR2 from the germline V gene are LNHNV and YYDKDF (reference sequence). DNA for the CDR3: TGTGCCACCAGCAGTCCCCGAACGGGATATAGCAATCAGCCCCAGCATTTT. It yields the protein CATSSPRTGYSNQPQHF.

The CDR3 reads CASKDRARYEQYF. The CDR3 nucleotides are TGTGCCAGTAAGGACAGGGCGAGGTACGAGCAGTACTTC. The chain is built from TRBV28 and TRBJ2-7; 8 nucleotides match TRBD1. V lost 9 bases and J lost 4; bases outside the gene matches: 8. Germline V lookup: CDR1 MDHEN, CDR2 SYDVKM. This CDR3 spans 13 amino acids.

Of note for this clone: Other DNA sequences of this sample code for an identical CDR3. The chain employs TRBV27 and TRBJ2-7, with a tentative D call TRBD1 (6 bases). The CDR3 sequence is 13 residues long. Germline V gene sequence: CDR1 MNHEY, CDR2 SMNVEV (reference sequence). The V and J ends lost 6 bases and 3 bases respectively, with 12 bases between them. This chain's CDR3 is CASSFTDSYEQYF. The CDR3 DNA follows: TGTGCCAGCAGCTTTACGGACAGCTACGAGCAGTACTTC.

The CDR3 sequence: CATSSYRDTESSYEQYF. DNA of the CDR3: TGTGCCACCAGCAGTTACAGGGACACGGAGAGCTCCTACGAGCAGTACTTC. The chain employs TRBV15 and TRBJ2-7, with D maybe TRBD1 (6 bases). CDR3 length: 17 residues. Looked up from germline, CDR1 is LNHNV and CDR2 is YYDKDF (reference sequence). Deletions cut 3 bases from V and 0 bases from J, with 18 bases between.

The rearrangement uses TRBV27 and TRBJ2-1, with 8 bases fitting TRBD1. There are 14 residues in the CDR3. The ends lost 3 bases at V and 7 bases at J; junction bases unmatched: 5. Looked up from germline, CDR1 is MNHEY and CDR2 is SMNVEV (reference sequence). The CDR3 region has the DNA TGTGCCAGCAGTTTCGACAGGGGAGGTAATGAGCAGTTCTTC. This gives the protein CASSFDRGGNEQFF.

The V call is TRBV9, the J call TRBJ2-2, with 11 bases that match TRBD2. The CDR3 contains 16 residues. V was clipped by 2 bases and J by 5 bases; unmatched bases: 5. Germline values: CDR1 SGDLS, CDR2 YYNGEE. The CDR3 protein is CASSVRLAGGTGELFF. CDR3 DNA sequence: TGTGCCAGCAGCGTGAGGCTAGCGGGGGGAACCGGGGAGCTGTTTTTT.

Notes on this clone: This sample also contains other DNA sequences that code for the same CDR3. The rearrangement links TRBV29-1 to TRBJ1-2; tentative D call: TRBD1 (5 bases). The CDR3 loop spans 11 amino acids. Trimming took off 7 bases at V and 8 bases at J, with 14 bases between the two ends. Germline V CDR1 and CDR2: SQVTM, ANQGSEA. The CDR3 coding sequence is TGCAGCGCTGAGCGGGGGAGCGGCTACACCTTC. Translating gives CSAERGSGYTF.

The genes are TRBV11-2 and TRBJ2-1; TRBD2 agrees at 9 bases. Germline lookup yields CDR1 SGHAT and CDR2 FQNNGV. V gave up 5 bases and J gave up 2 bases; unmatched junction bases: 7. The CDR3 loop spans 16 amino acids. As DNA, the CDR3 is TGTGCCAGCAGCCCGAGAGGCGGGAGGGCCTACAATGAGCAGTTCTTC. Translation: CASSPRGGRAYNEQFF.

The chain recombines TRBV5-1 with TRBJ1-1; D possibly corresponds to TRBD1 (5 bases). Trimming removed 4 bases from V and 1 base from J, with 14 bases in between. Looked up from germline, CDR1 is SGHRS and CDR2 is YFSETQ. This CDR3 contains 15 residues. The CDR3 DNA sequence: TGCGCCAGCAGCGGAGACCCGGGGGAGAACACTGAAGCTTTCTTT. It is translated as CASSGDPGENTEAFF.

This clone has only one observation. This chain links TRBV7-2 with TRBJ2-1; 10 positions agree with TRBD2. The ends lost 6 bases at V and 3 bases at J; junction bases unmatched: 5. Looked up from germline, CDR1 is SGHTA and CDR2 is FQGNSA. The CDR3 has 15 residues. In DNA form, the CDR3 reads TGTGCCAGCAGGACGGGACTAGCGTTCTACAATGAGCAGTTCTTC. It encodes CASRTGLAFYNEQFF.

This clone showed up just once. The chain employs TRBV30 and TRBJ2-7; TRBD2 is a possible D gene (6 bases). This CDR3 spans 14 amino acids. Trimming removed 1 base from V and 2 bases from J, with 12 bases in between. In germline, CDR1 is GTSNPN, CDR2 SVGIG (reference sequence). CDR3 region: CAWSGGVFPYEQYF. CDR3 sequence (DNA): TGTGCCTGGAGTGGGGGGGTGTTTCCCTACGAGCAGTACTTC.

On this clone: The identical CDR3 is also encoded by other nucleotide sequences in the sample. The chain couples TRBV9 to TRBJ2-1; 9 bases align to TRBD1. Germline V lookup: CDR1 SGDLS, CDR2 YYNGEE. The V gene end was trimmed by 5 bases and the J gene end by 1 base; junction bases not matched to a gene: 4. CDR3 length: 15 amino acids. DNA of the CDR3: TGTGCCAGCAGTGCGGGGACAGGGTCCTACAATGAGCAGTTCTTC. Encoded protein: CASSAGTGSYNEQFF.

V gene TRBV29-1 combines with J gene TRBJ2-2; TRBD1 might be the D (5 bases). The CDR3 covers 15 residues. Trimming took 3 bases from V and 4 from J, leaving 15 bases between them. Germline V CDR1 and CDR2: SQVTM, ANQGSEA. CDR3 residues: CSVEDTRDPTGELFF. The CDR3 DNA sequence: TGCAGCGTTGAGGACACCAGGGATCCCACCGGGGAGCTGTTTTTT.

The chain carries TRBV28 and TRBJ2-1, with TRBD1 matching 10 bases. CDR3 size: 15 residues. Germline trimming cut 4 bases from V and 7 bases from J; bases unmatched to any gene: 7. The V gene's germline CDR1 is MDHEN and CDR2 SYDVKM. The CDR3 is CASSWVTGGWNEQFF. DNA of the CDR3: TGTGCCAGCAGTTGGGTGACAGGGGGCTGGAATGAGCAGTTCTTC.